The T cell receptor beta chain described here comes from a study of T-cell reconstitution after alpha-beta-depleted transplantation in children. This CDR3 spans 16 amino acids. The V segment lost 4 bases and the J segment 4 bases; nucleotides outside the gene matches: 6. Germline CDR1 reads SGHRS; CDR2 reads YFSETQ. Unique molecular identifiers were incorporated when the TCRbeta library was constructed. TCRdb passed the PCR reads through MiXCR, listing each CDR3 protein once. The profile shows about 610,000 distinct CDR3 sequences, about 10% of them singletons. The starting material was PBMCs from the stem cell graft donor, obtained from the stem cell graft. This chain uses TRBV5-1 with TRBJ2-2; 11 positions agree with TRBD2. The clonotype originates from a human donor who donated a stem cell graft to a child with acute myeloid leukemia. The CDR3 coding sequence is TGCGCCAGCAGCCCAACTAGCGGGAGACGCACCGGGGAGCTGTTTTTT. Encoded protein: CASSPTSGRRTGELFF.